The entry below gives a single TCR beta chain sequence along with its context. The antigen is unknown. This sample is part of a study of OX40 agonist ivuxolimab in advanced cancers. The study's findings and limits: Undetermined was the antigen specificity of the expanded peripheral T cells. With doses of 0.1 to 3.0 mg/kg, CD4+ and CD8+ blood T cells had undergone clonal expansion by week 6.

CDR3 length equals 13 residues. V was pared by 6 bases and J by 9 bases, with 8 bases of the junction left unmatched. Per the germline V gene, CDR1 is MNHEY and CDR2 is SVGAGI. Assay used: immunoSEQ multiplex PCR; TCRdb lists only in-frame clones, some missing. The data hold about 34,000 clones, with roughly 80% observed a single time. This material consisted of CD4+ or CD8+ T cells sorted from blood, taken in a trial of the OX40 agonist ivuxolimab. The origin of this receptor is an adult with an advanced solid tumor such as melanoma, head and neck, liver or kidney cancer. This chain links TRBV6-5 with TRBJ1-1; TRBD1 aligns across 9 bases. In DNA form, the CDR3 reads TGTGCCAGCAGCCAGGGGACAGGGCGCCAAGCTTTCTTT. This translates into CASSQGTGRQAFF.